Below, one T cell receptor (beta chain) is given with its context. It lacks a known antigen. No much larger clone exists at a distance of one base, and base qualities are not known. The sample originates from a study of blood T cell repertoires in COVID-19 (dated by TCRdb to the early 2020s). About the investigation overall: Samples from collaborators originated in the United States, Italy and Spain and spanned both the acute and convalescent phases of COVID-19. The prospective study material was composed of cDNA or gDNA derived from T cells, B-cell-depleted T cells, or PBMCs. The dataset comprised deeply sampled blood TCRbeta repertoires from subjects exposed to, actively infected with, or recovered from COVID-19. A freely available public database, intended as a resource for researchers studying the immune response to SARS-CoV-2, is where the repertoires were released. Samples came from the ongoing ImmuneRACE study (first 160 participants) plus 1,254 subjects from 6 global collaborators. Nearly every sample came with metadata listing a de-identified subject ID, COVID-19 status, age in years and sex. HLA class I and class II types, where available, came from metadata supplied by the sample provider rather than from assay-based typing. The research as a whole found: Clinical and demographic metadata were provided uncurated, with the amount varying by source and participant.

CDR1 KGHDR and CDR2 SFDVKD were looked up in the germline V gene. V ends up 3 bases short and J 6 bases short, with an unmatched junction base count of 9. The CDR3 runs 16 amino acids, cysteine and phenylalanine included. Solely the CDR3 DNA is kept, with 48 bases framed from the first base. TCRbeta CDR3 regions were amplified from genomic DNA by means of the immunoSEQ Assay, a bias-controlled multiplex PCR. The study's own analysis went as follows. The number of nucleated cells in each sample was estimated from the amplification of reference gene primers within the assay. To quantify the absolute abundance of each unique TCRbeta CDR3 rearrangement, sequence reads were collapsed and filtered. For each sample, productive Simpson clonality was calculated by taking the square root of Simpson's diversity index across productive rearrangements. Sourced from immuneACCESS, this table was stored by TCRdb with only in-frame sequences that have V and J called. A share of the clones is absent; for the studies checked, an unresolved V gene accounts for under half, and the remainder has no known explanation. The V and J calls and the clone size are those of that table, but D and trimming were determined from the DNA. The sample table contains 270,000 or so clones; only one count was recorded for 86% of them. The ten largest clonotypes hold less than 3% of the sample.

Whole blood was collected in K2EDTA tubes by collaborating institutions according to the institutions' own protocols. For TCRbeta analysis, collaborators shipped samples as frozen whole blood, isolated PBMCs, or DNA extracted from either of those sample types. The sequencing sample was made of peripheral blood. The rearrangement joined TRBV24-1 to TRBJ1-4; 7 central nucleotides agree with TRBD1. This clonotype was sampled from a woman in her 30s with active or convalescent COVID-19. The nucleotide sequence reads as follows: TGTGCCACCAGTGATCCGCCGCGACAGGGCCATGAAAAACTGTTTTTT. It is translated as CATSDPPRQGHEKLFF.